This TCR beta chain stems from a study of beta chain features in type 1 diabetes. Study overall: No age, gender or cell yield differences were seen between patients and healthy donors. In all, around 110,000,000 sorted cells from all samples were analyzed.

Study-level points and caveats: When Type 1 diabetes patients were examined, their TCRB CDR3s proved moderately but significantly shorter in all four CD4+ subsets.

Expressed TCRB transcripts were sequenced, since all the RNA that had been isolated was reverse transcribed. Using immunoSEQ multiplex PCR, the repertoire was profiled, and TCRdb retains in-frame clones only, with some absent. The table shows 150,000 to 200,000 clones, with 63% occurring only once. Notes on this clone: Its antigen is unknown.

V was shortened by 4 bases and J by 0 bases, with 10 bases between the two germline ends. The germline V gene has CDR1 SGHRS and CDR2 YFSETQ. The CDR3 spans 14 residues. The sequenced sample consisted of naive CD4+ T cells from blood. The source is a man aged 25-45 years with type 1 diabetes. This chain joins TRBV5-1 and TRBJ1-1, with D perhaps matching TRBD1 (6 bases). The CDR3 spells CASSPGQMNTEAFF. The CDR3 DNA reads TGCGCCAGCAGCCCTGGACAGATGAACACTGAAGCTTTCTTT.